The following is a T cell receptor beta chain sequence with its context. What it recognizes is unknown. The data derive from a study of T cell responses to AZD1222 COVID-19 vaccine. Sequencing used immunoSEQ multiplex PCR; TCRdb keeps in-frame clones, though not all of them. Among more than 80,000 clones listed, around 89% were seen once. Study conclusions and caveats: Spike-spanning, vaccine-associated CD4 TCRs were dominant at 160-218 and 743-854.

The specimen comprised peripheral blood, sampled 28 days after the second AZD1222 dose. The clonotype comes from an adult who received the AZD1222 COVID-19 vaccine.

In DNA, the CDR3 is TGTGCCATCAGTGACAAGACGTCCAACGGTGGTCAGTTCTTC. Its protein product is CAISDKTSNGGQFF. This chain links TRBV10-3 with TRBJ2-1; D uncertain. V was cut by 3 bases and J by 13 bases, with 19 bases left in between. Germline V gene data show CDR1 as ENHRY and CDR2 as SYGVKD. CDR3 length: 14 amino acids.